The 13 T cell receptor beta chains given below trace back to one sample, sequenced in a study of identical twins. TCRdb ran MiXCR on the 5' RACE reads and lists one entry per CDR3 protein. The sample lists about 480,000 distinct CDR3 sequences; 13% to 15% were seen once. This sample also appeared in a second study, on yellow fever vaccine responses in identical twins.

Sequences were obtained from CD4+ T cells sorted from blood. The receptors were sampled from a woman aged 18-29 years in good health.

This clonotype was picked up a small number of times. The gene calls are TRBV7-2 and TRBJ2-1; TRBD2 matches 8 bases. CDR3 length: 16 amino acids. Trimming removed 2 bases from V and 7 bases from J; junction bases left unmatched: 10. The V gene's germline CDR1 is SGHTA and CDR2 FQGNSA. The CDR3 protein is CASSLFAGGLGNEQFF. The CDR3 DNA sequence: TGTGCCAGCAGCTTATTTGCGGGGGGCCTTGGGAATGAGCAGTTCTTC.

This chain uses TRBV9 with TRBJ2-2; D unresolved. Germline CDR1 reads SGDLS; CDR2 reads YYNGEE. The CDR3 covers 14 residues. V was shortened by 4 bases and J by 6 bases, with 13 bases between the two germline ends. Here the CDR3 reads CASSPTIRPGELFF. DNA of the CDR3: TGTGCCAGCAGCCCCACAATCCGGCCCGGGGAGCTGTTTTTT.

The gene calls are TRBV20-1 and TRBJ2-1; 7 nucleotides line up with TRBD1. This CDR3 comprises 14 residues. V trimming: 6 bases; J trimming: 2 bases; junction bases outside the gene matches: 7. The germline CDR1 and CDR2 sequences are DFQATT and SNEGSKA (reference sequence). The CDR3 protein is CSAAPGQPYNEQFF. CDR3 in DNA: TGCAGTGCCGCACCGGGACAGCCCTACAATGAGCAGTTCTTC.

This clonotype has more than one count but fewer than ten. The chain recombines TRBV12-3 or TRBV12-4 with TRBJ2-1; no reliable D call. Trimming removed 4 bases at V and 0 bases at J, with 7 bases between. The CDR3 has 14 amino acids. Here the CDR3 reads CASSSPSSYNEQFF. The CDR3 nucleotides are TGTGCCAGCAGTTCCCCTAGCTCCTACAATGAGCAGTTCTTC.

This clonotype was observed a handful of times. The chain joins TRBV18 to TRBJ2-7, with D perhaps TRBD1 (6 bases). Trimming took off 0 bases at V and 3 bases at J, with 12 bases between the two ends. Germline CDR1 is KGHSH and CDR2 is LQKENI. The CDR3 is made up of 15 amino acids. The CDR3 sequence: CASSPPSRGDYEQYF. The CDR3 nucleotides are TGTGCCAGCTCACCACCCAGCAGGGGAGACTACGAGCAGTACTTC.

The chain joins TRBV4-3 to TRBJ2-2, with 10 bases identical to TRBD2. Trimming took 0 bases from V and 2 from J; bases not matched to a gene: 9. The CDR3 runs to 19 residues. In germline, CDR1 is LGHNA, CDR2 YSLEER. As DNA, the CDR3 is TGCGCCAGCAGCCAAGATGTACTAGCGGGAAAGGGAAACACCGGGGAGCTGTTTTTT. Translating gives CASSQDVLAGKGNTGELFF.

A few counts support this clonotype. The rearrangement joins TRBV7-2 to TRBJ2-1, with 13 bases matching TRBD2. Germline CDR1 reads SGHTA; CDR2 reads FQGNSA. With V trimmed by 7 bases and J by 8 bases, 8 bases remained unmatched. CDR3 length equals 15 residues. The CDR3 sequence is CASTYRTSGSYEQFF. The CDR3 DNA follows: TGTGCCAGCACTTATAGGACTAGCGGGAGCTATGAGCAGTTCTTC. Using reference TRBV7-2 and TRBJ2-1 for the parts outside the CDR3, the full variable domain is GAGVSQSPSNKVTEKGKDVELRCDPISGHTALYWYRQSLGQGLEFLIYFQGNSAPDKSGLPSDRFSAERTGGSVSTLTIQRTQQEDSAVYLCASTYRTSGSYEQFFGPGTRLTVL.

This clonotype has more than one count but fewer than ten. The V gene is TRBV7-3, the J gene TRBJ2-3, with 10 positions matching TRBD2. This CDR3 contains 17 residues. V lost 6 bases to trimming and J lost 9 bases; unmatched junction nucleotides: 18. Germline loops: CDR1 SGHTA, CDR2 FQGTGA. The CDR3 sequence: CASSALASGGHRGTQYF. CDR3 DNA sequence: TGTGCCAGCAGTGCGCTGGCTAGCGGGGGCCACCGTGGCACGCAGTATTTT.

This rearrangement joins TRBV5-1 to TRBJ2-1; 8 nucleotides match TRBD1. Trimming took 3 bases from V and 6 from J; bases not matched to a gene: 8. Germline lookup yields CDR1 SGHRS and CDR2 YFSETQ. This CDR3 has 15 residues. CDR3 in DNA: TGCGCCAGCAGCTCGCAGGGGGCGGTCGGCAATGAGCAGTTCTTC. Residues: CASSSQGAVGNEQFF.

There are a few counts of this clonotype. The chain employs TRBV24-1 and TRBJ2-2, with TRBD2 identical over 10 bases. From germline, CDR1 is KGHDR and CDR2 SFDVKD. J lost 0 bases, V lost 5 bases, and 11 bases had no gene match. The CDR3 consists of 19 residues. The CDR3 region has the DNA TGTGCCACCAGTGTCCTGGGCCTAGCGGGGGATACGAACACCGGGGAGCTGTTTTTT. Translating gives CATSVLGLAGDTNTGELFF.

This clonotype turned up a few times. The chain links TRBV28 to TRBJ1-1; the D is unclear. The CDR3 consists of 13 residues. V was trimmed by 7 bases and J by 10 bases, leaving 19 bases between them. Germline V gene data show CDR1 as MDHEN and CDR2 as SYDVKM. In DNA form, the CDR3 reads TGTGCCAGCACCCTTCGACCCTTTTCGGGAGCTTTCTTT. Its translation: CASTLRPFSGAFF.

This clonotype occurred many times. This chain links TRBV29-1 with TRBJ2-1; 9 nucleotides line up with TRBD1. This CDR3 contains 15 residues. Trimming cost V 5 bases and J 5 bases; bases outside gene matches: 10. Germline V gene sequence: CDR1 SQVTM, CDR2 ANQGSEA. The CDR3 region is CSVPTGTGWDNEQFF. Written as DNA, the CDR3 is TGCAGCGTTCCCACCGGGACAGGGTGGGACAATGAGCAGTTCTTC.

V gene TRBV20-1 combines with J gene TRBJ2-3; D is unresolved. This CDR3 is built from 12 residues. Trimming left V 1 base short and J 6 bases short, with 8 bases between. The germline V gene has CDR1 DFQATT and CDR2 SNEGSKA (reference sequence). The CDR3 nucleotides are TGCAGTGCTAGAGGAATTCGGGATACGCAGTATTTT. Residues: CSARGIRDTQYF.